Shown below are 6 T cell receptor beta chains from a single sample sequenced in a study of blood T cell repertoires in COVID-19. Method: immunoSEQ multiplex PCR; TCRdb's copy keeps in-frame clones and lacks some. The repertoire holds about 410,000 clones, with 86% as singletons. Sequenced sample: peripheral blood. Receptors originate from a woman aged 30 to 39 with active or convalescent COVID-19.

The chain carries TRBV5-4 and TRBJ1-6, with a weak D call TRBD1 (6 bases). V was clipped by 1 base and J by 5 bases, with 10 bases between them. This CDR3 has 15 amino acids. CDR1 SGHNT and CDR2 YYREEE come from the germline V gene (reference sequence). CDR3 protein: CASSLWDTDNSPLHF. CDR3 DNA sequence: TGTGCCAGCAGCTTGTGGGACACTGATAATTCACCCCTCCACTTT.

This chain uses TRBV6-5 with TRBJ1-2, with D possibly matching TRBD1 (5 bases). Germline values: CDR1 MNHEY, CDR2 SVGAGI. The CDR3 extends over 15 amino acids. V lost 6 bases and J lost 4, with 18 bases in between. CDR3 in DNA: TGTGCCAGCAGGGCCCATTTCGAGACAGCCTATGGCTACACCTTC. Amino acid sequence: CASRAHFETAYGYTF.

The rearrangement links TRBV21-1 to TRBJ2-7; TRBD1 is the table's D call, not checked against the DNA. TRBV21-1 is flagged as a pseudogene. The CDR3 sequence is 15 residues long. CDR3 bases: TGTGCCAGCACCTCAAACCTGGGACAGATCTACGAGCAGTACTTC. This gives the protein CASTSNLGQIYEQYF.

CDR3 residues: CASSYGTGPLDGYTF. The CDR3 coding sequence is TGTGCCAGCAGTTATGGAACAGGGCCCTTAGATGGCTACACCTTC. The chain combines TRBV6-5 with TRBJ1-2; D might be TRBD1 (6 bases). CDR1 MNHEY and CDR2 SVGAGI come from the germline V gene. This CDR3 is built from 15 residues. The V and J ends lost 3 bases and 6 bases respectively, with 17 bases between them.

The J gene is TRBJ1-1, the V gene TRBV12-3 or TRBV12-4; 7 nucleotides line up with TRBD1. The CDR3 loop spans 12 amino acids. J gave up 6 bases and V 5 bases, and 3 bases lay outside the gene matches. CDR3 DNA sequence: TGTGCCAGCAGTAGACAGGGTCCTGAAGCTTTCTTT. It is translated as CASSRQGPEAFF.

J is TRBJ2-4 and V is TRBV29-1; 11 bases line up with TRBD2. Unmatched junction bases numbered 12, after V lost 6 bases and J lost 2 bases. Germline CDR1 and CDR2: SQVTM and ANQGSEA. The CDR3 sequence is 17 residues long. The CDR3 sequence is CSVVVAGGPGPKNIQYF. The CDR3 nucleotides read TGCAGCGTAGTGGTAGCGGGGGGGCCGGGCCCCAAAAACATTCAGTACTTC.